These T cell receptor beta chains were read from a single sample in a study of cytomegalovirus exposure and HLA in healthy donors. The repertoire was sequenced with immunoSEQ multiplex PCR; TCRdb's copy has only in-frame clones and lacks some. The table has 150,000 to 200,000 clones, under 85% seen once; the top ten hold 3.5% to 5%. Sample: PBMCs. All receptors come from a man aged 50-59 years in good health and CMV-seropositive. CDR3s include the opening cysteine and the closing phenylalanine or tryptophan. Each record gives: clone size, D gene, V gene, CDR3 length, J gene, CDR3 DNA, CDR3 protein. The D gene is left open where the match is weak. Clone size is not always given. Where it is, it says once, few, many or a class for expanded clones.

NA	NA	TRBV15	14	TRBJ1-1	TGTGCCACCACCTTCGAAACAGGATACACTGAAGCTTTCTTT	CATTFETGYTEAFF
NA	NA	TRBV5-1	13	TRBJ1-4	TGCGCCAGCAGCTTGTTGGGGGGTGAAAAACTGTTTTTT	CASSLLGGEKLFF
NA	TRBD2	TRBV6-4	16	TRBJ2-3	TGTGCCAGCAGTGAGTGGGCTAGCGGGGGAACAGATACGCAGTATTTT	CASSEWASGGTDTQYF
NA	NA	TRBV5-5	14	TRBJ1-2	TGTGCCAGCAGCCGGGACATTACTAACTATGGCTACACCTTC	CASSRDITNYGYTF
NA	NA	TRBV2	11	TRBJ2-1	TGTGCCAGCAGTGAATTGAGTGAGCAGTTCTTC	CASSELSEQFF
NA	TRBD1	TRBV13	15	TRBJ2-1	TGTGCCAGCAGCTCCCGACAGGGGGGACTCAATGAGCAGTTCTTC	CASSSRQGGLNEQFF
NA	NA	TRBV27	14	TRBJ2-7	TGTGCCAGCAGTTTATTCCCCGGTACGGGGGAGCAGTACTTC	CASSLFPGTGEQYF
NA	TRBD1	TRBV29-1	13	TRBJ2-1	TGCAGCGTAACAGGGGGAGATGGCAATGAGCAGTTCTTC	CSVTGGDGNEQFF
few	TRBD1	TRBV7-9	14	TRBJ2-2	TGTGCCAGCAGCTTAGCAGGACAGGCCGGGGAGCTGTTTTTT	CASSLAGQAGELFF
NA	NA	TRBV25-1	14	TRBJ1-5	TGTGCCAGCTCCCACGGCGGGGGGTCCCAGCCCCAGCATTTT	CASSHGGGSQPQHF
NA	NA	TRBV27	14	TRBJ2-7	TGTGCCAGCAGTTTGACGGGTAGCTCCTACGAGCAGTACTTC	CASSLTGSSYEQYF
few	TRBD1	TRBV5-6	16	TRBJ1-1	TGTGCCAGCAGCCCCGGGACAGGGGGCTTCGACACTGAAGCTTTCTTT	CASSPGTGGFDTEAFF
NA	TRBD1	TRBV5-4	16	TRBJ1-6	TGTGCCAGCAGCGGGGGCCAGGGGGCGCAAAATTCACCCCTCCACTTT	CASSGGQGAQNSPLHF
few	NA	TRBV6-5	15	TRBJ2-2	TGTGCCAGCAGTTACTCGGCGGGGCCGGCCGGGGAGCTGTTTTTT	CASSYSAGPAGELFF
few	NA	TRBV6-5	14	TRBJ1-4	TGTGCCAGCAGAACGGGGGGGTTTAATGAAAAACTGTTTTTT	CASRTGGFNEKLFF
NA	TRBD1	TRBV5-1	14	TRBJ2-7	TGCGCCAGCAGCTTGGGACAGGGATCCTACGAGCAGTACTTC	CASSLGQGSYEQYF
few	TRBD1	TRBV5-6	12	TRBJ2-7	TGTGCCAGCAGCTTACAGGGGTACGAGCAGTACTTC	CASSLQGYEQYF
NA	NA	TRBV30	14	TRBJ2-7	TGTGCCTGGAGTGTGTCCAGGGGAGTCTACGAGCAGTACTTC	CAWSVSRGVYEQYF
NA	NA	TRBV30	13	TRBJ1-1	TGTGCCTGGAGTGTTCGAGGGTACACTGAAGCTTTCTTT	CAWSVRGYTEAFF
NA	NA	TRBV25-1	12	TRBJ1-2	TGTGCCAGCAGTGAAAGTACTTATGGCTACACCTTC	CASSESTYGYTF
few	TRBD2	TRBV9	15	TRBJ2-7	TGTGCCAGCAGCGTAGGTAGCGGGAAGGCGTACGAGCAGTACTTC	CASSVGSGKAYEQYF
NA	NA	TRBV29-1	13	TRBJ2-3	TGCAGCGTTGTATTTGACTTCACAGATACGCAGTATTTT	CSVVFDFTDTQYF
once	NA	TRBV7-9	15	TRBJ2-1	TGTGCCAGCAGCTTAGTTCAGGGAACCTACAATGAGCAGTTCTTC	CASSLVQGTYNEQFF
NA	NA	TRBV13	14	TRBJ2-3	TGTGCCAGCAGCTTAGTTTCAAACACAGATACGCAGTATTTT	CASSLVSNTDTQYF
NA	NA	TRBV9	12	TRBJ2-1	TGTGCCAGCAGCATCGGGGGTAATGAGCAGTTCTTC	CASSIGGNEQFF
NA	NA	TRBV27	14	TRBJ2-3	TGTGCCAGCAGTTACCGGGACTTCACAGATACGCAGTATTTT	CASSYRDFTDTQYF
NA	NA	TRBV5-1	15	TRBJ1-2	TGCGCCAGCAGCTTGGAACAGGGCCCTATCTATGGCTACACCTTC	CASSLEQGPIYGYTF
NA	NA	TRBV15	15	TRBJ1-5	TGTGCCACCAAGGAGGAACGGTATAGCAATCAGCCCCAGCATTTT	CATKEERYSNQPQHF
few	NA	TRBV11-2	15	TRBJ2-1	TGTGCCAGCAGACGGTGGGGGGTTCGGTACAATGAGCAGTTCTTC	CASRRWGVRYNEQFF
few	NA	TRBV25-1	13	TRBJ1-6	TGTGCCAGCAGTACAGGGTTGGGTTCACCCCTCCACTTT	CASSTGLGSPLHF
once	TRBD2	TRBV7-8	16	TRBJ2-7	TGTGCCAGCAGCCTCCCTCCAGCGGGGGGATTCTACGAGCAGTACTTC	CASSLPPAGGFYEQYF
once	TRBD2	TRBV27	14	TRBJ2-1	TGTGCCAGCAGTTTTGCGGGAGGGGACAATGAGCAGTTCTTC	CASSFAGGDNEQFF
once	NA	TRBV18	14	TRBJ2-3	TGTGCCAGCTCACCACGGGGCCCAGATGATACGCAGTATTTT	CASSPRGPDDTQYF
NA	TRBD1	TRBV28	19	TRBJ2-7	TGTGCCAGCAGTCTAGAGGGCTTAGGGGGGACAGGGGGGACCTACGAGCAGTACTTC	CASSLEGLGGTGGTYEQYF
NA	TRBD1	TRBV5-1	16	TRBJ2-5	TGCGCCAGCAGCGCGGACAGGGCTAGAACCCAAGAGACCCAGTACTTC	CASSADRARTQETQYF
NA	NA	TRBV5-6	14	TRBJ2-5	TGTGCCAGCAGCTTAGGGGGGGGAGCAAAGACCCAGTACTTC	CASSLGGGAKTQYF
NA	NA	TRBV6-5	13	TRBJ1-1	TGTGCCAGCAGTTACAGGAGGGGCACTGAAGCTTTCTTT	CASSYRRGTEAFF
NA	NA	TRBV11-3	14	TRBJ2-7	TGTGCCAGCAGCTTAGGCGGAAGCTCCTACGAGCAGTACTTC	CASSLGGSSYEQYF
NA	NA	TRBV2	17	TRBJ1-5	TGTGCCACTTCGGGACAAACATCGGGATATAGCAATCAGCCCCAGCATTTT	CATSGQTSGYSNQPQHF
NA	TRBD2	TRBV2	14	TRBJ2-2	TGTGCCAGCAGTCTAGCGGGGGACTACACCGAGCTGTTTTTT	CASSLAGDYTELFF
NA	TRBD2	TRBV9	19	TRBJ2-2	TGTGCCAGCAGCCCGAAGGTCGAGCGGGGGCGCCCGAACACCGGGGAGCTGTTTTTT	CASSPKVERGRPNTGELFF
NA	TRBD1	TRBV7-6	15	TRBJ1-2	TGTGCCAGCAGCTTATATTCGGGACAGGGTAGTGGCTACACCTTC	CASSLYSGQGSGYTF
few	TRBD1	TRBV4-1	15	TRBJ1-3	TGCGCCAGCAGCCGAGCAGGGGGGTCTGGAAACACCATATATTTT	CASSRAGGSGNTIYF
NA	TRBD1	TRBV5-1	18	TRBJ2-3	TGCGCCAGCAGAGGGACAGGGGGCTCCGGGGGATATACAGATACGCAGTATTTT	CASRGTGGSGGYTDTQYF
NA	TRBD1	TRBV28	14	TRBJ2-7	TGTGCCAGCACCGGCGGGACAGGGACTCTCGAGCAGTACTTC	CASTGGTGTLEQYF
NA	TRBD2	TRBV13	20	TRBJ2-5	TGTGCCAGCAGCTTAGGTCCGACTAGCGGGGGGGCAGTTCAAGGAGAGACCCAGTACTTC	CASSLGPTSGGAVQGETQYF
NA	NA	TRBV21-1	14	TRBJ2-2	TGTGCCAGAAAAACAGGGCCTCACACCGGGGAGCTGTTTTTT	CARKTGPHTGELFF
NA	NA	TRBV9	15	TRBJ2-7	TGTGCCAGCAGCGTAGCCCCCACTAGCAACTACGAGCAGTACTTC	CASSVAPTSNYEQYF